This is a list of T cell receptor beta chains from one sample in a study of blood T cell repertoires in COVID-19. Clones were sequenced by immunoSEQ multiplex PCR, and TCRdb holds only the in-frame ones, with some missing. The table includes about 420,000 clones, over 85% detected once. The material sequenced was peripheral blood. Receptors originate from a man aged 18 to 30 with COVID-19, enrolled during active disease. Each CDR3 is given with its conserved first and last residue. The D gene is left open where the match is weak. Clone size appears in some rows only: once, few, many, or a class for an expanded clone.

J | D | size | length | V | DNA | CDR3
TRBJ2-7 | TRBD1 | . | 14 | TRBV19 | TGTGCCACCTCCCCTACAGGGGATGCCTACGAGCAGTACTTC | CATSPTGDAYEQYF
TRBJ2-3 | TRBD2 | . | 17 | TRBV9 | TGTGCCAGCAGCGTCAAGACTAGCGGGGGGGGCACAGATACGCAGTATTTT | CASSVKTSGGGTDTQYF
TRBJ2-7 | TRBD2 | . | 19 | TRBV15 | TGTGCCACCAGGAATGGTCGCTCCGGGACTAGCGGGATGGTTTACGAGCAGTACTTC | CATRNGRSGTSGMVYEQYF
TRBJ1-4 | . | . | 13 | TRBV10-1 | TGCGCCAGCTTACCGACATTGAATGAAAAACTGTTTTTT | CASLPTLNEKLFF
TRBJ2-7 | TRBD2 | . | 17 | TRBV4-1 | TGCGCCAGCAGCGAAAGCCCGACTAGCGGGACCTCCCACGAGCAGTACTTC | CASSESPTSGTSHEQYF
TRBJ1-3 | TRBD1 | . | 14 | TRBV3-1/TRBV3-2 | TGTGCCAGCAGCGCCCGGGACAGGGGGAACACCATATATTTT | CASSARDRGNTIYF
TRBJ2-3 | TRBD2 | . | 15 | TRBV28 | TGTGCCAGCAGTACTAGCGGGAAGGGGGAAGATACGCAGTATTTT | CASSTSGKGEDTQYF
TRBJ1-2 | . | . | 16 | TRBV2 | TGTGCCAGCAGTGAATACGGACAGCGAAGTGGCTATGGCTACACCTTC | CASSEYGQRSGYGYTF
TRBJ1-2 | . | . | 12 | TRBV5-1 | TGCGCCAGCAGCTTGGATCGCTATGGCTACACCTTC | CASSLDRYGYTF
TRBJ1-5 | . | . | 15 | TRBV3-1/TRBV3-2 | TGTGCCAGCAGCCTCTCACAGGGATTCAGTCAGCCCCAGCATTTT | CASSLSQGFSQPQHF
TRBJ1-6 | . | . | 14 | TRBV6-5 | TGTGCCAGCGACAAGCAGGGAAGAGAATCACCCCTCCACTTT | CASDKQGRESPLHF
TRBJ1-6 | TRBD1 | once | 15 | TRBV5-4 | TGTGCCAGCAGCTTGGTGTCAGGGGGTGATTCACCCCTCCACTTT | CASSLVSGGDSPLHF
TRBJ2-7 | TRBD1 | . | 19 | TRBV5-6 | TGTGCCAGCAGCTTGGCCGGGACAGGACAGGTATCCACTTATTACGAGCAGTACTTC | CASSLAGTGQVSTYYEQYF
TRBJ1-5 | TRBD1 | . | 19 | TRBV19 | TGTGCCAGTAGTATAGATCTATATAGGGGACAGACTAGCAATCAGCCCCAGCATTTT | CASSIDLYRGQTSNQPQHF
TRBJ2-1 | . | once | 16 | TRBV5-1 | TGCGCCAGCAGCTATATCCCGGGGGTAAAGGGGAGTGAGCAGTTCTTC | CASSYIPGVKGSEQFF
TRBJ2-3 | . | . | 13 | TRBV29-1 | TGCAACGCGCGCGCGCTCCTCACAGATGCGCAGTATTTT | CNARALLTDAQYF
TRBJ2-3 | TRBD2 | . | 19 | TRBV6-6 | TGTGCCAGCACTCGGAGGACTAGCGGGGGCCTAACTAGCACAGATACGCAGTATTTT | CASTRRTSGGLTSTDTQYF
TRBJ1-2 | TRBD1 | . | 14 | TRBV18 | TGTGCCAGCTCACTATTGGACAGGGGAGATGGCTACACCTTC | CASSLLDRGDGYTF
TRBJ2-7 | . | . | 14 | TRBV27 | TGTGCCAGCACCGCTAGGATGTCCTCCTACGAGCAGTACTTC | CASTARMSSYEQYF
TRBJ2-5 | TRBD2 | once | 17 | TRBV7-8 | TGTGCCAGCAGCTTGAGATCGGGACTAGCGGGTCCCGAGACCCAGTACTTC | CASSLRSGLAGPETQYF